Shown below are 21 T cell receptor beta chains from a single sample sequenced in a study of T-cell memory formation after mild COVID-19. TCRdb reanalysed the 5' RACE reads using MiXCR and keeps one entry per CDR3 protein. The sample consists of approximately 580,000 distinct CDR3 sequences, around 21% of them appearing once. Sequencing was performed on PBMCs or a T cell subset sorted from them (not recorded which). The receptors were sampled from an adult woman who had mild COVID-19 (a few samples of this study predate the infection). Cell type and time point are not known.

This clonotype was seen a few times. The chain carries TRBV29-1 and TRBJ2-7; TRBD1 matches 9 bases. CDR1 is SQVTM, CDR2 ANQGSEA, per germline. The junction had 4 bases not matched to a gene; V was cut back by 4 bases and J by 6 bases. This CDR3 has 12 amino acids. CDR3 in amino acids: CSVGDRVFEQYF. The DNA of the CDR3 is TGCAGCGTTGGGGACAGGGTTTTCGAGCAGTACTTC.

CDR3 bases: TGCAGCGTTGCAGGGAGAGGGGACACCGGGGAGCTGTTTTTT. It encodes CSVAGRGDTGELFF. The rearrangement uses TRBV29-1 and TRBJ2-2; the D gene could be TRBD1 or TRBD2 (5 bases each). The germline gives CDR1 SQVTM, CDR2 ANQGSEA. The CDR3 length is 14 residues. V shed 4 bases and J shed 3 bases, with 12 bases lying between them.

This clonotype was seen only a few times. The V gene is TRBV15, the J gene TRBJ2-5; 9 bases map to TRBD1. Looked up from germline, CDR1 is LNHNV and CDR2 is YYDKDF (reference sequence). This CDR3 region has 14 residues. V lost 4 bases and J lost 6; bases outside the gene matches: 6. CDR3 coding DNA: TGTGCCACCAGCACCGGACAGGGGAGGCAGACCCAGTACTTC. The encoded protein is CATSTGQGRQTQYF.

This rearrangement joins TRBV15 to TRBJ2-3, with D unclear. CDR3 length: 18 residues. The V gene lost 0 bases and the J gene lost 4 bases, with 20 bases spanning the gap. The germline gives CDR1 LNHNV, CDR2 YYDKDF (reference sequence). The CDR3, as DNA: TGTGCCACCAGCAGAGATTTTGGGTCCGATCACCCAGCAGATACGCAGTATTTT. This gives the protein CATSRDFGSDHPADTQYF.

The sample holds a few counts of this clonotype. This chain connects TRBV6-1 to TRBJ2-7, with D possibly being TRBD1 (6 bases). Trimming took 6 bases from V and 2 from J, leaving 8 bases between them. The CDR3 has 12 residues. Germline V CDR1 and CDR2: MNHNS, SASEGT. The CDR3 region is CASRTGAYEQYF. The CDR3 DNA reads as TGTGCCAGCAGGACAGGAGCCTACGAGCAGTACTTC.

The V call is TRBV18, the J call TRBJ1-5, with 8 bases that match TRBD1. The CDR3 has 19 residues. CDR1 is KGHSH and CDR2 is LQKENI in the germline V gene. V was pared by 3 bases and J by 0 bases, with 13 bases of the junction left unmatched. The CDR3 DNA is TGTGCCAGCTCACCGACCGGGACAGGTTTAGTCTATAGCAATCAGCCCCAGCATTTT. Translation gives CASSPTGTGLVYSNQPQHF.

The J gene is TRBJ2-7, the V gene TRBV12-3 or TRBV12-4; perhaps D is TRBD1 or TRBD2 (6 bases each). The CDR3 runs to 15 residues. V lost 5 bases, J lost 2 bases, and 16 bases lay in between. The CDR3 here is CASSLGGRVPYEQYF. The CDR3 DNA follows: TGTGCCAGCAGTCTTGGGGGGCGCGTACCCTACGAGCAGTACTTC.

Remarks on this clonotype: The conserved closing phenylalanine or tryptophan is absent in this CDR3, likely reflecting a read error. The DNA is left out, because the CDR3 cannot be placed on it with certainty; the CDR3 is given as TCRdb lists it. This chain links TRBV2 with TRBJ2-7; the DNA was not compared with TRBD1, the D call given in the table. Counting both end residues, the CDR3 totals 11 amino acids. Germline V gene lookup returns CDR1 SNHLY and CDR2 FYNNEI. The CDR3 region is CASTSLLWLSS.

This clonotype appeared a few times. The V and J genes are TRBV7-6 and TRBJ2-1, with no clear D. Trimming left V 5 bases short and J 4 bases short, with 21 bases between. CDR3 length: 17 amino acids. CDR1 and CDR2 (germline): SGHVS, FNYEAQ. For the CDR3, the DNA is TGTGCCAGCAGCCCTACACGAGGTCTCTTACAATACAATGAGCAGTTCTTC. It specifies CASSPTRGLLQYNEQFF.

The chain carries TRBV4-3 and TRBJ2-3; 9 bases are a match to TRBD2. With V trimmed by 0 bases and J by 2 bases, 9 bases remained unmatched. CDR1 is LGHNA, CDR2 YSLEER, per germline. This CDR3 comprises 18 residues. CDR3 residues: CASSQDRGLATYTDTQYF. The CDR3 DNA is TGCGCCAGCAGCCAAGATCGAGGACTAGCGACGTACACAGATACGCAGTATTTT.

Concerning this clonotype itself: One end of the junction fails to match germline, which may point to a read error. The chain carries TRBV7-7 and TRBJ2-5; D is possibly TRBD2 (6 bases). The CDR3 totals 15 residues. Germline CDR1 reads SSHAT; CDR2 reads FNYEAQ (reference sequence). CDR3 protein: CASSSPGRMQETQYF. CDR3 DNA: TGTGCTAGCAGCTCACCTGGGAGGATGCAAGAGACCCAGTACTTC.

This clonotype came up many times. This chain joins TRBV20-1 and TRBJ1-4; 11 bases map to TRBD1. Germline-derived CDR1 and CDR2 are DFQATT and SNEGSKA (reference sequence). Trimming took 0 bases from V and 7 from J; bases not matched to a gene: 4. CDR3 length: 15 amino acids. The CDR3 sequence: CSARDRTGGREKLFF. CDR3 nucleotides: TGCAGTGCTAGAGATCGGACAGGGGGCCGTGAAAAACTGTTTTTT.

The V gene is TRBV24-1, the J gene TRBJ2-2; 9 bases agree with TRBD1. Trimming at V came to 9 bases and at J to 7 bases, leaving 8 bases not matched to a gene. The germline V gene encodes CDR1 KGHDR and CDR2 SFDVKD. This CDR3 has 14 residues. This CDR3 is CATENRGRIGELFF. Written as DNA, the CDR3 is TGTGCCACCGAGAACAGGGGGCGCATCGGGGAGCTGTTTTTT.

CDR3 residues: CSGKPRGYGGELFF. The CDR3 coding sequence is TGCAGTGGGAAACCTAGGGGTTATGGCGGGGAGCTGTTTTTT. The chain recombines TRBV20-1 with TRBJ2-2; D is possibly TRBD1 (5 bases). CDR1 DFQATT and CDR2 SNEGSKA come from the germline V gene (reference sequence). The CDR3 covers 14 residues. Trimming took 7 bases from V and 7 from J, leaving 19 bases between them.

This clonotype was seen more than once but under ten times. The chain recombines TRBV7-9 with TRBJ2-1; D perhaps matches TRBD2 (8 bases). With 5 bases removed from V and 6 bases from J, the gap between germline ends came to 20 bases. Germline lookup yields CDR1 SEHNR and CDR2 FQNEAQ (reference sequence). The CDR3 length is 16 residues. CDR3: CASSPQGVGRANEQFF. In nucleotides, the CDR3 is TGTGCCAGCAGCCCGCAGGGGGTCGGGAGGGCCAATGAGCAGTTCTTC.

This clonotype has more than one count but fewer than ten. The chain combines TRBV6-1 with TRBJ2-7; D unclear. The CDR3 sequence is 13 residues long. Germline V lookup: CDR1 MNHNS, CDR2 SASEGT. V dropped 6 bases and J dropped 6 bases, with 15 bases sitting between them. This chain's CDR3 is CASRVTTQVEQYF. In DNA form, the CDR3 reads TGTGCCAGCAGGGTCACAACCCAGGTCGAGCAGTACTTC.

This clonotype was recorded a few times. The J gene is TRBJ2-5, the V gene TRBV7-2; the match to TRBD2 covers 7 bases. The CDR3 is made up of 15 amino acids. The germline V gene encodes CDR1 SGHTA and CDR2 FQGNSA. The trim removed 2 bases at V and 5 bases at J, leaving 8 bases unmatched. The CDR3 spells CASSLIASGRETQYF. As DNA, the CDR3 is TGTGCCAGCAGCTTAATCGCTAGCGGCCGGGAGACCCAGTACTTC.

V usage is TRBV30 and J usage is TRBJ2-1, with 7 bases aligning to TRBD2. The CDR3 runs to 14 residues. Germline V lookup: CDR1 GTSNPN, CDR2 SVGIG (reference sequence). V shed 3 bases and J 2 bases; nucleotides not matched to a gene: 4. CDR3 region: CAWRPGTTYNEQFF. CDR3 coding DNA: TGTGCCTGGAGGCCCGGGACTACCTACAATGAGCAGTTCTTC.

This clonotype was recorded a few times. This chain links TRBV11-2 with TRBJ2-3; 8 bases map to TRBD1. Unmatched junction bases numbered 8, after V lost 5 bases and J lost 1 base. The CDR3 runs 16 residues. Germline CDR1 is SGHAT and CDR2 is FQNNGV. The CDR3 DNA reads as TGTGCCAGCAGCCCCCCGCCGACAGGGGGCACAGATACGCAGTATTTT. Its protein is CASSPPPTGGTDTQYF.

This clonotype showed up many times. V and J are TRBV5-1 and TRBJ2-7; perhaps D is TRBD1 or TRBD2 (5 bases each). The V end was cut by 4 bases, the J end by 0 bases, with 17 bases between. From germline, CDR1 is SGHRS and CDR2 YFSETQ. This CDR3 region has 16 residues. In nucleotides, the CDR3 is TGCGCCAGCAGCGTCGGGACCGAGGCGAGCTCCTACGAGCAGTACTTC. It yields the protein CASSVGTEASSYEQYF.

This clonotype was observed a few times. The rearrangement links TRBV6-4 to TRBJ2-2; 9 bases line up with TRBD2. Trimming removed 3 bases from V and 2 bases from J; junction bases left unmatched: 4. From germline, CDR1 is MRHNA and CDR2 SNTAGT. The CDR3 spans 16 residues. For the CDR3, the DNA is TGTGCCAGCAGTGAGACTAGCGGTCGTAACACCGGGGAGCTGTTTTTT. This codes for CASSETSGRNTGELFF.